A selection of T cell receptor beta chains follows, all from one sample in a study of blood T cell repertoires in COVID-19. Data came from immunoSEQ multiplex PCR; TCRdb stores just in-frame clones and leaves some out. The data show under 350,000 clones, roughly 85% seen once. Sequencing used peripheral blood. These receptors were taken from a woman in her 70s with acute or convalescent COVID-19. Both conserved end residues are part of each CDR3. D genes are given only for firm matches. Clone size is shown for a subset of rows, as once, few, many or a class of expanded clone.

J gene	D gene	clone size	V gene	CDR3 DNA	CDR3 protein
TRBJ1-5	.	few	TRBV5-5	TGTGCCAGCAGCTTGGACAGCTATAGCAATCAGCCCCAGCATTTT	CASSLDSYSNQPQHF
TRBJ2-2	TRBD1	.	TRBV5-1	TGCGCCAGCAGGAAAGGGACAGAGAACACCGGGGAGCTGTTTTTT	CASRKGTENTGELFF
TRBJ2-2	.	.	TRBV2	TGTGCCAGCTATGGTGTTAGGGGGAACACCGGGGAGCTGTTTTTT	CASYGVRGNTGELFF
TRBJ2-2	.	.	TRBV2	TGTGCCAGCAGTGTGGGGGCAGGGGTCCCCGGGGAGCTGTTTTTT	CASSVGAGVPGELFF
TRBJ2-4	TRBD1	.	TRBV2	TGTGCCATCACCCCGGGACAGCTAAACATTCAGTACTTC	CAITPGQLNIQYF
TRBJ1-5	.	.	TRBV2	TGTGCCAGCAGTCGTCAGGGTGGGGATCAGCCCCAGCATTTT	CASSRQGGDQPQHF
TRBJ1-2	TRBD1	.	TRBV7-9	TGTGCCAGCAGCCCAGTAAGGGGGGACAGCTCCTATGGCTACACCTTC	CASSPVRGDSSYGYTF
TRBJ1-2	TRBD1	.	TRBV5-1	TGCGCCAGCAGCTTGGCCTTGACAGGGGAATGGTATGGCTACACCTTC	CASSLALTGEWYGYTF
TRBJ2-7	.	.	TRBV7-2	TGTGCCAGCAGCTTTAGACAGAGTTTATACGAGCAGTACTTC	CASSFRQSLYEQYF
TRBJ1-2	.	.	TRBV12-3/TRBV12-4	TGTGCCAGCAGTTTATGGGAGAGATATGGCTACACCTTC	CASSLWERYGYTF
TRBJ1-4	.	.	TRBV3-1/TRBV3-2	TGTGCCAGCAGCCAGGGGCTTAGAGAAAAACTGTTTTTT	CASSQGLREKLFF
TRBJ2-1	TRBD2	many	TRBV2	TGTGCCAGCAGTGAACTAGCGGGGGGACTCAATGAGCAGTTCTTC	CASSELAGGLNEQFF
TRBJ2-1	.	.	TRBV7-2	TGTGCCAGCAGCCTACTCTCGGGCAATGAGCAGTTCTTC	CASSLLSGNEQFF
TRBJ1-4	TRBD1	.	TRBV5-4	TGTGCCAGCAGCGTTACAGGGGGCGCGGCTGAAAAACTGTTTTTT	CASSVTGGAAEKLFF
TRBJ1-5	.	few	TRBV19	TGTGCCAGTAGTATAGGCCGAAACAGAGGCAATCAGCCCCAGCATTTT	CASSIGRNRGNQPQHF
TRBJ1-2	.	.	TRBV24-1	TGTGCCACCAGTGATTCGATGGGCCATGGCTACACCTTC	CATSDSMGHGYTF
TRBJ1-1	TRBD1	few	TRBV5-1	TGCGCCAGCAGCTTGTCCGGACAGGGGTCCCCTCAGGGGTCTGAAGCTTTCTTT	CASSLSGQGSPQGSEAFF
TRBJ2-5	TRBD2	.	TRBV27	TGTGCCAGCCGCCGACTAGCGTCACAAGAGACCCAGTACTTC	CASRRLASQETQYF
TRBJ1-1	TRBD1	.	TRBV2	TGTGCCAGCAGTTACAGGGGCGGGGTCACTGAAGCTTTCTTT	CASSYRGGVTEAFF
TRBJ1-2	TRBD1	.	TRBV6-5	TGTGCCAGCAGTTACACGGGACAGGGGGGCTACACCTTC	CASSYTGQGGYTF
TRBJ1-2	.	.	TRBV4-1	TGCGCCAGCAGCCAAGGAGGGGGGGCTAACTATGGCTACACCTTC	CASSQGGGANYGYTF
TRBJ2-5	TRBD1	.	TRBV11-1	TGTGCCAGCAGCTTGACAGGGGTCCAAGAGACCCAGTACTTC	CASSLTGVQETQYF
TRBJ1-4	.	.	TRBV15	TGTGCCACCAGCAGAGAACCCATAGGACAGTCTGGGGAAAAACTGTTTTTT	CATSREPIGQSGEKLFF
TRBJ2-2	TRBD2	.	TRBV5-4	TGTGCCAGCAGCTTTGGGAGGGGCTTTGCCGGGGAGCTGTTTTTT	CASSFGRGFAGELFF
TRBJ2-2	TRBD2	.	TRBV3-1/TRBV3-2	TGTGCCAGCAGCCAAGGTCCTAGCGGCCTCAAGGGGGAGCTGTTTTTT	CASSQGPSGLKGELFF
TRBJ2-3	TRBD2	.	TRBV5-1	TGCGCCAGCAGCGCTCTGCGGGGGGACAGCACAGATACGCAGTATTTT	CASSALRGDSTDTQYF
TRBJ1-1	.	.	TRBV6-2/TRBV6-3	TGTGCCAGCAGCCGTCTACAGGGCCTCGAAGCTTTCTTT	CASSRLQGLEAFF
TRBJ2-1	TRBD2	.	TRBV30	TGTGCCTGGTGTCTAGCGGGGGGGAATGAGCAGTTCTTC	CAWCLAGGNEQFF
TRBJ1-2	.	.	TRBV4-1	TGCGCCAGCAGCCCGTCACAGCTTAACTATGGCTACACCTTC	CASSPSQLNYGYTF